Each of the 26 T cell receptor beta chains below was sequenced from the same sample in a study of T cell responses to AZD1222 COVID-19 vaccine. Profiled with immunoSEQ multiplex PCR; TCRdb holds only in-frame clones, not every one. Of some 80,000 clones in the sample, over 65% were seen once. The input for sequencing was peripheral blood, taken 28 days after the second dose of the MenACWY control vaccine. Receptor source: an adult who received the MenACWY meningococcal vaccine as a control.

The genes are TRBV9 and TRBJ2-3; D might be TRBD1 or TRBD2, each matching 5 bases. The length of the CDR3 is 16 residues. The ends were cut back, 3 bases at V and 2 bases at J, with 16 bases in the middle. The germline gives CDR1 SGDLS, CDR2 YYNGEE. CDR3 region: CASSALRGASTDTQYF. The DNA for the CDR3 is TGTGCCAGCAGCGCATTACGAGGGGCATCCACAGATACGCAGTATTTT.

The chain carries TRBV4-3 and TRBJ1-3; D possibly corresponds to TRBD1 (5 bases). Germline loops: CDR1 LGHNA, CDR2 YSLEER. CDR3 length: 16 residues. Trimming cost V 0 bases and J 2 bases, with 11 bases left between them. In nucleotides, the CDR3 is TGCGCCAGCAGCCAAGACGCAACGGGGCCTGGAAACACCATATATTTT. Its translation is CASSQDATGPGNTIYF.

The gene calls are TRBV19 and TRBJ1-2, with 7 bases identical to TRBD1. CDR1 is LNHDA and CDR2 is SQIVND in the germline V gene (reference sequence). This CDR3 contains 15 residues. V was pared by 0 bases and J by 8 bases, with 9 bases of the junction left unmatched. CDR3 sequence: CASSIDRTGLKGYTF. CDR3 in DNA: TGTGCCAGTAGTATAGATCGGACAGGTTTGAAGGGCTACACCTTC.

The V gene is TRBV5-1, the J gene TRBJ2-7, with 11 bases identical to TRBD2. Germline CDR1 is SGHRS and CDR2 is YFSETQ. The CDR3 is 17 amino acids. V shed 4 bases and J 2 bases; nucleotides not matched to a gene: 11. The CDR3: CASSLGTSGGVTYEQYF. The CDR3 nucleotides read TGCGCCAGCAGCCTCGGGACTAGCGGAGGGGTTACCTACGAGCAGTACTTC.

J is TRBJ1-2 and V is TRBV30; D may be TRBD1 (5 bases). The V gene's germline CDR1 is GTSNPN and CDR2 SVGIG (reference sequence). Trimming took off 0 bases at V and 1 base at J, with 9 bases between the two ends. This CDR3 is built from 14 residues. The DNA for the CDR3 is TGTGCCTGGAGTGTAGGGGCGGTTAACTATGGCTACACCTTC. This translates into CAWSVGAVNYGYTF.

The CDR3 nucleotides are TGTGCCAGCAGCTTTTCCCTACCGTCGGGCGTTAACAATGAGCAGTTCTTC. Translated: CASSFSLPSGVNNEQFF. This rearrangement joins TRBV7-2 to TRBJ2-1, with unresolved D. Trimming removed 3 bases at V and 5 bases at J, with 20 bases between. The CDR3 sequence is 17 residues long. Germline loops: CDR1 SGHTA, CDR2 FQGNSA.

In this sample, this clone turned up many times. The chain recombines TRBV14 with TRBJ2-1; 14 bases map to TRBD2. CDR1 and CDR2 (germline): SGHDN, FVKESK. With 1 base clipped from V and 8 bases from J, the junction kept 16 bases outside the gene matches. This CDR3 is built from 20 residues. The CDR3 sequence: CASSQATGLAGETWGHEQFF. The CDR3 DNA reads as TGTGCCAGCAGCCAAGCAACGGGACTAGCGGGAGAGACCTGGGGGCATGAGCAGTTCTTC.

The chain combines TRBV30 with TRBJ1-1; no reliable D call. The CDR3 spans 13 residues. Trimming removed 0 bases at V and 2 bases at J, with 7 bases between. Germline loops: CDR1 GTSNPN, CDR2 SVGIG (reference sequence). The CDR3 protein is CAWSVQVNTEAFF. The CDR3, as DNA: TGTGCCTGGAGTGTTCAGGTAAACACTGAAGCTTTCTTT.

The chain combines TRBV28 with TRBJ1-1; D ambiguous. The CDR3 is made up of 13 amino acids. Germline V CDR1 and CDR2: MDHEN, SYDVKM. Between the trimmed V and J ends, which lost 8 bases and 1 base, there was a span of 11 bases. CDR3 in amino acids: CASSEVGNTEAFF. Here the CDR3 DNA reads TGTGCCAGCTCAGAGGTGGGGAACACTGAAGCTTTCTTT. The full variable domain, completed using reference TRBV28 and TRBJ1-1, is DVKVTQSSRYLVKRTGEKVFLECVQDMDHENMFWYRQDPGLGLRLIYFSYDVKMKEKGDIPEGYSVSREKKERFSLILESASTNQTSMYLCASSEVGNTEAFFGQGTRLTVV.

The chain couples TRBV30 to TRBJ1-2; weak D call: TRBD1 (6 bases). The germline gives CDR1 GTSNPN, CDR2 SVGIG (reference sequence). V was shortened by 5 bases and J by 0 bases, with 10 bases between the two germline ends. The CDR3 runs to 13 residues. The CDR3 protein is CAWSGGPNYGYTF. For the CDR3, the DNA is TGTGCCTGGTCCGGGGGGCCTAACTATGGCTACACCTTC.

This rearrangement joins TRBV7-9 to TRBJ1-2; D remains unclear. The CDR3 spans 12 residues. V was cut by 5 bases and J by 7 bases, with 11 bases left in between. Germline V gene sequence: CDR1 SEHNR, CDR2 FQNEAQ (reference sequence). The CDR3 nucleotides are TGTGCCAGCAGCCCTAGTGGCGGTGGCTACACCTTC. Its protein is CASSPSGGGYTF. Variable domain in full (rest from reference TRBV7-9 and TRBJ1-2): DTGVSQNPRHKITKRGQNVTFRCDPISEHNRLYWYRQTLGQGPEFLTYFQNEAQLEKSRLLSDRFSAERPKGSFSTLEIQRTEQGDSAMYLCASSPSGGGYTFGSGTRLTVV.

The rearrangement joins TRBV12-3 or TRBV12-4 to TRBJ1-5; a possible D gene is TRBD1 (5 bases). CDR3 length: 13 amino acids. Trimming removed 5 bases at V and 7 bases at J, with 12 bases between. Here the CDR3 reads CASSGGGNQPQHF. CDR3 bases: TGTGCCAGCAGTGGTGGGGGAAACCAGCCCCAGCATTTT.

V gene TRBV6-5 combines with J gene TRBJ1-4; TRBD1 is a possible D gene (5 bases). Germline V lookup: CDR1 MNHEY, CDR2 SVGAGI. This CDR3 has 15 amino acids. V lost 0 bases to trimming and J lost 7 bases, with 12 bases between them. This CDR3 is CASSYSRGDGEKLFF. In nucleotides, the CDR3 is TGTGCCAGCAGTTACTCTCGGGGGGATGGTGAAAAACTGTTTTTT.

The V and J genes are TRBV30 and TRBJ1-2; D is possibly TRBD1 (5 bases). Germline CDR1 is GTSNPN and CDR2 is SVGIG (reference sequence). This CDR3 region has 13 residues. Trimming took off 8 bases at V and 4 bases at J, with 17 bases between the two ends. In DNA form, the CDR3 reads TGTGCCGTAGCCCCCCAGGGCCCCTATGGCTACACCTTC. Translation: CAVAPQGPYGYTF.

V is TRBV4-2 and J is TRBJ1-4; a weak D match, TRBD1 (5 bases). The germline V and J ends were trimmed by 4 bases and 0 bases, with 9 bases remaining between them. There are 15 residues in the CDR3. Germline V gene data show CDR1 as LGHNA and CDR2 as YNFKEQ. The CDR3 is CASSPSGATNEKLFF. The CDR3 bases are TGTGCCAGCAGCCCCTCGGGGGCAACTAATGAAAAACTGTTTTTT.

The CDR3 sequence is CASSLGPGGGSETQYF. The CDR3 bases are TGTGCCAGCAGCTTAGGTCCAGGGGGAGGTTCTGAGACCCAGTACTTC. The chain employs TRBV7-6 and TRBJ2-5; D possibly corresponds to TRBD1 (7 bases). V was clipped by 1 base and J by 5 bases, with 17 bases between them. Germline assignment: CDR1 SGHVS and CDR2 FNYEAQ. The CDR3 spans 16 residues.

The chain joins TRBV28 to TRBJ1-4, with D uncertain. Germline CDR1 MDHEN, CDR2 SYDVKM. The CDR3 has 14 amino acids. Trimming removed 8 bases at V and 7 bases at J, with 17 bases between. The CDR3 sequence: CASRGQGSAEKLFF. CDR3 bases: TGTGCCAGCCGTGGCCAAGGTTCGGCTGAAAAACTGTTTTTT.

In nucleotides, the CDR3 is TGTGCCAGCAGTGAAACTAGGGACACCGGGGAGCTGTTTTTT. Protein product: CASSETRDTGELFF. This rearrangement joins TRBV2 to TRBJ2-2; possibly TRBD2 for D (5 bases). Trimming removed 2 bases at V and 3 bases at J, with 7 bases between. The CDR3 consists of 14 residues. The germline V gene has CDR1 SNHLY and CDR2 FYNNEI.

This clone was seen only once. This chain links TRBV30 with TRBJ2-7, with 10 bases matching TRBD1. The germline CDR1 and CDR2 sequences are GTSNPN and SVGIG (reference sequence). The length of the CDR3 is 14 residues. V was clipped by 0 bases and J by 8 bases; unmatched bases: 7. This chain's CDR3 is CAWSVTGGVEQQYF. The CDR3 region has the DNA TGTGCCTGGAGTGTGACAGGGGGCGTGGAACAGCAGTACTTC.

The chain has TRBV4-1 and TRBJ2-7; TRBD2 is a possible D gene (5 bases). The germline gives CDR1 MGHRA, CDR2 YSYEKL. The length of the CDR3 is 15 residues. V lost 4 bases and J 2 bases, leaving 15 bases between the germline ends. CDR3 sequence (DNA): TGCGCCAGCAGCCTCCGGGCCAGCGGTACCTACGAGCAGTACTTC. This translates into CASSLRASGTYEQYF.

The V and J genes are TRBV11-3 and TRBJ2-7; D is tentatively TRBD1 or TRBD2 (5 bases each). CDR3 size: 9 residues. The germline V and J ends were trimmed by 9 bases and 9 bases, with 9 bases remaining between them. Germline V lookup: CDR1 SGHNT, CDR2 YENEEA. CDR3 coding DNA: TGTGCCAGGGGGGATGCGCAGTACTTC. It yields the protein CARGDAQYF.

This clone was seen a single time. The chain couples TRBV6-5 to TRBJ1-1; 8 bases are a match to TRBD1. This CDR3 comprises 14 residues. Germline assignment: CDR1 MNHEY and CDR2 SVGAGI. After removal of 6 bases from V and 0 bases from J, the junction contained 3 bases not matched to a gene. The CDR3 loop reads CASRGTGLNTEAFF. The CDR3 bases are TGTGCCAGCAGAGGGACAGGATTGAACACTGAAGCTTTCTTT.

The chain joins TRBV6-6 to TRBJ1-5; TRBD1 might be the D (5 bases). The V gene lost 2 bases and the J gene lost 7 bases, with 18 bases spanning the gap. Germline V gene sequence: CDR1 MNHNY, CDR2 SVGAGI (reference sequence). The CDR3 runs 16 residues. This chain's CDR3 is CASSYIAGFSGQPQHF. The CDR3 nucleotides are TGTGCCAGCAGTTACATCGCAGGGTTTTCGGGACAGCCCCAGCATTTT.

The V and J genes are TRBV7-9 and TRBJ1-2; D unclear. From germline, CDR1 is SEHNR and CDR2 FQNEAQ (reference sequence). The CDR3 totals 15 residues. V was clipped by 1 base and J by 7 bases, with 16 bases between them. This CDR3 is CASSLEGASLGGYTF. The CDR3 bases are TGTGCCAGCAGCTTAGAAGGCGCCTCATTGGGTGGCTACACCTTC.

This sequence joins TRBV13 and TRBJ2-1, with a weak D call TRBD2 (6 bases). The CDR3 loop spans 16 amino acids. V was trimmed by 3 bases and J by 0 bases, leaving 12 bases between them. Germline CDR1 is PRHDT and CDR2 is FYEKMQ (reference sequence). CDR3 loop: CASSFGGDHSYNEQFF. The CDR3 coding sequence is TGTGCCAGCAGCTTTGGCGGGGACCACTCCTACAATGAGCAGTTCTTC.

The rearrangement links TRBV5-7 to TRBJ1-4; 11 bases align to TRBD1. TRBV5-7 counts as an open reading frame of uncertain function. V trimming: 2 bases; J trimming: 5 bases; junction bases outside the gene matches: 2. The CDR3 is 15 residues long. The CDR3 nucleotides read TGTGCCAGCAGCTTCCGGGACAGGGGGAATGAAAAACTGTTTTTT. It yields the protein CASSFRDRGNEKLFF.